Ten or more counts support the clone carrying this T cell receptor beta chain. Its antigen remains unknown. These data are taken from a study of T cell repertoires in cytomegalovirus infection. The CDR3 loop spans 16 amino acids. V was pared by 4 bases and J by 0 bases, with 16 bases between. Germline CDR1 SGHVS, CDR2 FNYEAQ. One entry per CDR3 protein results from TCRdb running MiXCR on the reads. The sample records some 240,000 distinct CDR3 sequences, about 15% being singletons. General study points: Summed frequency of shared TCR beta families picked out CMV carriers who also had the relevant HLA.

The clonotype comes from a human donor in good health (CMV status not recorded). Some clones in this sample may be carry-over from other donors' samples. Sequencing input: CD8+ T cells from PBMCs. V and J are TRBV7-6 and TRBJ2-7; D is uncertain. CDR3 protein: CASSSSAPAPSYEQYF. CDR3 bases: TGTGCCAGCAGCTCCTCCGCGCCTGCCCCCTCCTACGAGCAGTACTTC.